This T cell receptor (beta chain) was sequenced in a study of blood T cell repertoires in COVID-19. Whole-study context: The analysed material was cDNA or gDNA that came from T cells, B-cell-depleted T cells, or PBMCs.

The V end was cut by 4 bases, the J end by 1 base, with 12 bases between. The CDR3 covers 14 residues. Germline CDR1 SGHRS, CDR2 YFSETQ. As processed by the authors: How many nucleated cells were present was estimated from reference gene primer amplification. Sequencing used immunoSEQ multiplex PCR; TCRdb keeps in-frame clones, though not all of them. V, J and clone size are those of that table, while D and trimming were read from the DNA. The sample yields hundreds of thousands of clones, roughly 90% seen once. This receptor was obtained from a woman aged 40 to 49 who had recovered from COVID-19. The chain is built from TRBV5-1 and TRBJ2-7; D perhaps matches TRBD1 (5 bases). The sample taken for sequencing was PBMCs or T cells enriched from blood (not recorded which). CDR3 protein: CASSLPTESYEQYF. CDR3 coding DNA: TGCGCCAGCAGCCTTCCGACAGAATCCTACGAGCAGTACTTC.